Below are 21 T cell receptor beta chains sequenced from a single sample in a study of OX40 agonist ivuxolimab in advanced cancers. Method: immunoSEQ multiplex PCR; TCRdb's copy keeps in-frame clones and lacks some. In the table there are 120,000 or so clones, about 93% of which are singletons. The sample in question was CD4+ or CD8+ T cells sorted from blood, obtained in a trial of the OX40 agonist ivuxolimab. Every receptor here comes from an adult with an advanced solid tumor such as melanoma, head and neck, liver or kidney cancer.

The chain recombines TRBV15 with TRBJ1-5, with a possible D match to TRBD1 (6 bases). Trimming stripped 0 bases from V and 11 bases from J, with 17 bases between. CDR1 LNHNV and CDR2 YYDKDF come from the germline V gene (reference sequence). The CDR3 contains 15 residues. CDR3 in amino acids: CATSRDTGHTGAQHF. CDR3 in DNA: TGTGCCACCAGCAGAGATACAGGGCACACGGGAGCCCAGCATTTT.

CDR3 protein: CASSLGLAAPDTQYF. CDR3 DNA sequence: TGTGCCAGCAGCTTGGGACTAGCTGCGCCAGATACGCAGTATTTT. The rearrangement joins TRBV7-2 to TRBJ2-3; 9 nucleotides line up with TRBD2. From germline, CDR1 is SGHTA and CDR2 FQGNSA. The junction had 5 bases not matched to a gene; V was cut back by 3 bases and J by 4 bases. There are 15 residues in the CDR3.

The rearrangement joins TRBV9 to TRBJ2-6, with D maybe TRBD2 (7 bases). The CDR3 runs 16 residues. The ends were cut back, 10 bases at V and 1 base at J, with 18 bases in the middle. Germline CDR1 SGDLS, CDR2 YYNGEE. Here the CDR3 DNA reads TGTGCCCGCGCCTCAAGGGGGGGTTCTGGGGCCAACGTCCTGACTTTC. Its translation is CARASRGGSGANVLTF.

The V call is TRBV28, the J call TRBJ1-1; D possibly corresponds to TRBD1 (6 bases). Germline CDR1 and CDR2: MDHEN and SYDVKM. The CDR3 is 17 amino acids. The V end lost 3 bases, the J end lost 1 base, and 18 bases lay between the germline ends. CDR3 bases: TGTGCCAGCAGTTTGAGGGGGGGAGGATTCCGGAACACTGAAGCTTTCTTT. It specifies CASSLRGGGFRNTEAFF.

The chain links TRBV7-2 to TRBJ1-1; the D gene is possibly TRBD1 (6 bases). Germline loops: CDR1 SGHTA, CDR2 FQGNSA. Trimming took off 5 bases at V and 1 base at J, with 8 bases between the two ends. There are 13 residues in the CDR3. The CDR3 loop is CASSQDRNTEAFF. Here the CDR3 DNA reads TGTGCCAGCAGCCAGGACAGGAACACTGAAGCTTTCTTT. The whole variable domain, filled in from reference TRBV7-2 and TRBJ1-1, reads GAGVSQSPSNKVTEKGKDVELRCDPISGHTALYWYRQSLGQGLEFLIYFQGNSAPDKSGLPSDRFSAERTGGSVSTLTIQRTQQEDSAVYLCASSQDRNTEAFFGQGTRLTVV.

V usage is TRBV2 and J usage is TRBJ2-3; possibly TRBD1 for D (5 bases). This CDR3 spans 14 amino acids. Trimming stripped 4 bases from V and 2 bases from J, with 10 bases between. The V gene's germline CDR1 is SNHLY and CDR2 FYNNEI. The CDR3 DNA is TGTGCCAGCAGTGGGACATTTGACACAGATACGCAGTATTTT. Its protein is CASSGTFDTDTQYF.

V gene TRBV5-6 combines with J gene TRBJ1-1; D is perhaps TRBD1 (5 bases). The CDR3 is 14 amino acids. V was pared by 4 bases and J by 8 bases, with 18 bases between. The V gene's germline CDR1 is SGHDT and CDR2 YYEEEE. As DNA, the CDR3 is TGTGCCAGCAGCCCCTTGTTGAGGTGGGACGAAGCTTTCTTT. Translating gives CASSPLLRWDEAFF.

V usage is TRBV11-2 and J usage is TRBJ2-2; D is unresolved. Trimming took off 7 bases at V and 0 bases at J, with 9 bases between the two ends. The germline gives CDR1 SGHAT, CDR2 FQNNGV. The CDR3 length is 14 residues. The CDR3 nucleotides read TGTGCCAGCACCTTTAGTCCGAACACCGGGGAGCTGTTTTTT. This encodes CASTFSPNTGELFF.

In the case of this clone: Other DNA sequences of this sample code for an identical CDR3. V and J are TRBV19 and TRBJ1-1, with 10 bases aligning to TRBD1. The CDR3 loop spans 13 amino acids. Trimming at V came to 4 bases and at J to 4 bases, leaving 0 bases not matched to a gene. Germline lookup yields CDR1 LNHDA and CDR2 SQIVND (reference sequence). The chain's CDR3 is CASSRDRGTEAFF. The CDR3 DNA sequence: TGTGCCAGTAGTAGGGACAGGGGCACTGAAGCTTTCTTT. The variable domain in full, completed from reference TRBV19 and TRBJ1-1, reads DGGITQSPKYLFRKEGQNVTLSCEQNLNHDAMYWYRQDPGQGLRLIYYSQIVNDFQKGDIAEGYSVSREKKESFPLTVTSAQKNPTAFYLCASSRDRGTEAFFGQGTRLTVV.

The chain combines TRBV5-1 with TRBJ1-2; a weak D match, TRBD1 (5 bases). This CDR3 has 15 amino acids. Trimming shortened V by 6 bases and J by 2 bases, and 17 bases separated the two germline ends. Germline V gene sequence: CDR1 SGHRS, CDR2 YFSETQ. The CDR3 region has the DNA TGCGCCAGCACCCCGGCAGGGCGGACGAACTATGGCTACACCTTC. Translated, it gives CASTPAGRTNYGYTF.

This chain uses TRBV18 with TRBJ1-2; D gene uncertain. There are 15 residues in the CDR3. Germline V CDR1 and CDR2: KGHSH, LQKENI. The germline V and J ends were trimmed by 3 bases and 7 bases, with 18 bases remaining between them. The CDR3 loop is CASSPYGEKDSGYTF. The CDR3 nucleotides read TGTGCCAGCTCACCTTACGGGGAGAAGGACTCTGGCTACACCTTC.

This CDR3 reads CASSGRGGSEQYF. In DNA, the CDR3 is TGTGCCAGCAGCGGCAGGGGAGGGAGCGAGCAGTACTTC. The rearrangement joins TRBV9 to TRBJ2-7; tentatively, D is TRBD2 (7 bases). The CDR3 totals 13 residues. Per germline, CDR1 SGDLS and CDR2 YYNGEE. Trimming cost V 3 bases and J 6 bases, with 13 bases left between them.

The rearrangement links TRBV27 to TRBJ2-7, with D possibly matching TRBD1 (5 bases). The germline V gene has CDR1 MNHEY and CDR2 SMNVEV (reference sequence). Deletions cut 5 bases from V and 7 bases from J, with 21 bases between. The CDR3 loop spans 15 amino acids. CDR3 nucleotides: TGTGCCAGCAGTAGTAGGGGCGAACGACTGGGGGAGCAGTACTTC. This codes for CASSSRGERLGEQYF.

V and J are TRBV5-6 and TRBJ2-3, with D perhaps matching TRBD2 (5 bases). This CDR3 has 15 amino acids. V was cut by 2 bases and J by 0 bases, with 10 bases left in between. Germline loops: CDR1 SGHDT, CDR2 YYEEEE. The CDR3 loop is CASSFSKRSTDTQYF. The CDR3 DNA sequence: TGTGCCAGCAGCTTTTCGAAGCGGAGCACAGATACGCAGTATTTT. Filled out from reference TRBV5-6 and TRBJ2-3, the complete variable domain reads DAGVTQSPTHLIKTRGQQVTLRCSPKSGHDTVSWYQQALGQGPQFIFQYYEEEERQRGNFPDRFSGHQFPNYSSELNVNALLLGDSALYLCASSFSKRSTDTQYFGPGTRLTVL.

The chain's CDR3 is CASSLGGQSNEKLFF. The CDR3 nucleotides read TGTGCCAGCAGCTTGGGGGGACAGTCCAATGAAAAACTGTTTTTT. The gene calls are TRBV7-2 and TRBJ1-4; TRBD1 matches 7 bases. V was pared by 3 bases and J by 5 bases, with 6 bases of the junction left unmatched. The CDR3 has 15 residues. CDR1 and CDR2 from the germline V gene are SGHTA and FQGNSA.

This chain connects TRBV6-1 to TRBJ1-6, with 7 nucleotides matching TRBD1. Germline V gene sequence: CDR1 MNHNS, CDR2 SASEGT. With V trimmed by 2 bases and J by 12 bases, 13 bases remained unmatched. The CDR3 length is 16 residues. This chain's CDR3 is CASSENGGDRDQPLHF. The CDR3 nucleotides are TGTGCCAGCAGTGAAAATGGGGGAGACAGGGACCAACCCCTCCACTTT.

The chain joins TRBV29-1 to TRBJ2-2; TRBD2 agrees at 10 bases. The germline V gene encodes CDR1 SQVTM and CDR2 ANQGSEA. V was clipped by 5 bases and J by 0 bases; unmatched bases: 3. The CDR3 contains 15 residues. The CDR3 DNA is TGCAGCGTTCAAGCGGGAGGGCCGAACACCGGGGAGCTGTTTTTT. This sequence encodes CSVQAGGPNTGELFF.

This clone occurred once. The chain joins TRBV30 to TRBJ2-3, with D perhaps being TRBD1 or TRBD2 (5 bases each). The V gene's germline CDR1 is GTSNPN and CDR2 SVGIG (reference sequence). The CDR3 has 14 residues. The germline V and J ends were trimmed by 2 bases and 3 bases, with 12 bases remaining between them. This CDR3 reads CAWSRDVGTDTQYF. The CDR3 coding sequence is TGTGCCTGGAGTCGGGACGTTGGGACAGATACGCAGTATTTT.

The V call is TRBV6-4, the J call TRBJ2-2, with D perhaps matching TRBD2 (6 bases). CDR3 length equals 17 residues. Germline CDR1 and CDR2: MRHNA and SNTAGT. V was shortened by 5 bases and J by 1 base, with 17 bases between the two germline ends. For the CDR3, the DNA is TGTGCCAGCAGTCTCGGGGTTGGCGGGAAGAACACCGGGGAGCTGTTTTTT. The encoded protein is CASSLGVGGKNTGELFF.

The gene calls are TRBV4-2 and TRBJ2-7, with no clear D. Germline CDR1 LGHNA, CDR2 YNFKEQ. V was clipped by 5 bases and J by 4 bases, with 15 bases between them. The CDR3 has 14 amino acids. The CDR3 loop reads CASSLRNGRYEQYF. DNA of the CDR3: TGTGCCAGCAGCTTGCGAAACGGAAGGTACGAGCAGTACTTC.

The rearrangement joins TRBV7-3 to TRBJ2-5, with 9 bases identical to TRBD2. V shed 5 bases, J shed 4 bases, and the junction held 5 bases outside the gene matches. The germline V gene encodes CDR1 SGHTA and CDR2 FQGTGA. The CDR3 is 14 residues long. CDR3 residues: CASSQAGGGETQYF. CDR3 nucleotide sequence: TGTGCCAGCAGCCAAGCGGGAGGAGGAGAGACCCAGTACTTC.